This entry features one TCR beta chain sequence. Profiled with immunoSEQ multiplex PCR; TCRdb holds only in-frame clones, not every one. This sample yields under 200,000 clones, of which 84% are seen a single time; 13% to 15% belongs to the top ten. The data were taken from a study of blood T cell repertoires in COVID-19. With 3 bases removed from V and 3 bases from J, the gap between germline ends came to 18 bases. The germline V gene has CDR1 MGHRA and CDR2 YSYEKL. The CDR3 covers 17 residues. The sample taken for sequencing was peripheral blood. The sequence came from a man younger than 35 with active or convalescent COVID-19. This chain connects TRBV4-1 to TRBJ1-5; perhaps TRBD1 as D (5 bases). This CDR3 reads CASSQMGLTQHNQPQHF. Written as DNA, the CDR3 is TGCGCCAGCAGCCAGATGGGACTGACTCAACACAATCAGCCCCAGCATTTT.